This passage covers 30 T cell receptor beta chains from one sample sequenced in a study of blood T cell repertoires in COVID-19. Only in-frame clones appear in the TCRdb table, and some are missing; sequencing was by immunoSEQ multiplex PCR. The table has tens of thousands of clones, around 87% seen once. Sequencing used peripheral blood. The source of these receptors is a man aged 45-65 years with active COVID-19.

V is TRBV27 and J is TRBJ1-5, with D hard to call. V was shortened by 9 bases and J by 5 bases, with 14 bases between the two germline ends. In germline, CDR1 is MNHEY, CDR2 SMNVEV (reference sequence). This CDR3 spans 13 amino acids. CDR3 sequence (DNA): TGTGCCAGGACTGGAGGGTTCGATCAGCCCCAGCATTTT. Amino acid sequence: CARTGGFDQPQHF.

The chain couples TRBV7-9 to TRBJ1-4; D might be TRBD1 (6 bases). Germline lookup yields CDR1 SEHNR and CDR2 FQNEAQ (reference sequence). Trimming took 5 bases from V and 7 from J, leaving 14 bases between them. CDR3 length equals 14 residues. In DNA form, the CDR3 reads TGTGCCAGCAGCATACAGGGAGGGGGTGAAAAACTGTTTTTT. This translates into CASSIQGGGEKLFF.

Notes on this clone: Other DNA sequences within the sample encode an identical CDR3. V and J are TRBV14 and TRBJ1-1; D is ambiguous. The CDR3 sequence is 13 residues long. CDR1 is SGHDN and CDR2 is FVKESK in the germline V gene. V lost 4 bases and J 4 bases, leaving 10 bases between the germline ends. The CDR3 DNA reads TGTGCCAGCAGCCTCGGAAGAGGCACTGAAGCTTTCTTT. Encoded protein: CASSLGRGTEAFF.

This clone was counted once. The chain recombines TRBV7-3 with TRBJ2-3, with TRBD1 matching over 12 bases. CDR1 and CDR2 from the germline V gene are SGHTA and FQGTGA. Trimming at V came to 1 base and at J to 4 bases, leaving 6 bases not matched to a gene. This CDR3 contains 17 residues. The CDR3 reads CASSLKSGTGGPDTQYF. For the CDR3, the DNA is TGTGCCAGCAGCTTAAAGTCGGGGACAGGGGGCCCAGATACGCAGTATTTT.

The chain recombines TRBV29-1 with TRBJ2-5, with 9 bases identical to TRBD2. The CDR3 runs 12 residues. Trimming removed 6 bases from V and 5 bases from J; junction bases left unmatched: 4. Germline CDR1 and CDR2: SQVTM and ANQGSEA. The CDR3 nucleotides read TGCAGCGTAGATCTAGCGGGGGAGACCCAGTACTTC. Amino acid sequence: CSVDLAGETQYF. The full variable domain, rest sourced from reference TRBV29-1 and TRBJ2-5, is SAVISQKPSRDICQRGTSLTIQCQVDSQVTMMFWYRQQPGQSLTLIATANQGSEATYESGFVIDKFPISRPNLTFSTLTVSNMSPEDSSIYLCSVDLAGETQYFGPGTRLLVL.

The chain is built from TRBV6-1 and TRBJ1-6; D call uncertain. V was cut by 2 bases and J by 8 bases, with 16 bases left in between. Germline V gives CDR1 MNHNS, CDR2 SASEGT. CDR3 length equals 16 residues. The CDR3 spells CASSEPARPADSPLHF. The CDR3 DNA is TGTGCCAGCAGTGAACCGGCCCGCCCAGCGGATTCACCCCTCCACTTT.

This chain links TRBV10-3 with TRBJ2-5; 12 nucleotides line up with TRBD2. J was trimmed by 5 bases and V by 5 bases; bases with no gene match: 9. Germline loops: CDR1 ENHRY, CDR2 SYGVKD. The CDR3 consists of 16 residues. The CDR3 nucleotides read TGTGCCATCAGTAGAAAGACTAGCGGGAGTCGGGAGACCCAGTACTTC. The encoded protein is CAISRKTSGSRETQYF.

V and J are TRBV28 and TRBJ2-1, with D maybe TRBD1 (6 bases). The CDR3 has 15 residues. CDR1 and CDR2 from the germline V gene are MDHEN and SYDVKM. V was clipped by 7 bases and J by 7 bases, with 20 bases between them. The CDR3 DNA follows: TGTGCCAGCAACATGGGACACGGAAACCCTAATGAGCAGTTCTTC. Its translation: CASNMGHGNPNEQFF. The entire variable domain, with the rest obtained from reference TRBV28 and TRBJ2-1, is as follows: DVKVTQSSRYLVKRTGEKVFLECVQDMDHENMFWYRQDPGLGLRLIYFSYDVKMKEKGDIPEGYSVSREKKERFSLILESASTNQTSMYLCASNMGHGNPNEQFFGPGTRLTVL.

CDR3 nucleotides: TGCGCCAGCAGCTGGATTGGGACTAGTAGTTCCGGGGAGCTGTTTTTT. Its translation: CASSWIGTSSSGELFF. The chain uses TRBV5-1 and TRBJ2-2; 8 positions agree with TRBD2. This CDR3 comprises 16 residues. From germline, CDR1 is SGHRS and CDR2 YFSETQ. Trimming cost V 3 bases and J 6 bases; bases outside gene matches: 10.

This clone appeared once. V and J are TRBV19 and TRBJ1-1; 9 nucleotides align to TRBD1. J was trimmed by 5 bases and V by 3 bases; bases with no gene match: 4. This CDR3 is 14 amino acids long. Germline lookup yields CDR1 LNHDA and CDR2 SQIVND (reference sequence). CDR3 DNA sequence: TGTGCCAGTAGTATTGGGGGACAGGGAACTGAAGCTTTCTTT. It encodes CASSIGGQGTEAFF.

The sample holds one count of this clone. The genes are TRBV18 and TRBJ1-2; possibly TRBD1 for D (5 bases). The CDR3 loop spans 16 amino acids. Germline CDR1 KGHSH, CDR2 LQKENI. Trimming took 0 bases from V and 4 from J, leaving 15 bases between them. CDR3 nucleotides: TGTGCCAGCTCACCACCGGGGCAGGGAGGATCCTATGGCTACACCTTC. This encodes CASSPPGQGGSYGYTF.

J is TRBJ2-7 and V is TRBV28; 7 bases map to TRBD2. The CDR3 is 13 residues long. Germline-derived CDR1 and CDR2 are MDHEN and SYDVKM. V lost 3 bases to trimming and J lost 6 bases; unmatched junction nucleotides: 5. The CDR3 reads CASSLIRTSEQYF. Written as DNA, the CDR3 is TGTGCCAGCAGTTTGATACGGACTAGCGAGCAGTACTTC.

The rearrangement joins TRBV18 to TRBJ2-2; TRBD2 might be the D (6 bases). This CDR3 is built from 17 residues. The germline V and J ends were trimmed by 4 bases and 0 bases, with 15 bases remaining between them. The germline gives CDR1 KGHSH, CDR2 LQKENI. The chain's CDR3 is CASSRLGGYTNTGELFF. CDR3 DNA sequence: TGTGCCAGCTCACGACTTGGGGGGTATACGAACACCGGGGAGCTGTTTTTT.

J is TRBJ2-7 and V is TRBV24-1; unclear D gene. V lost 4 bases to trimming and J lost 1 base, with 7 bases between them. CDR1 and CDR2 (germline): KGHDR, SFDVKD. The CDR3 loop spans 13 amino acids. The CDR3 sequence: CATSDPRSYEQYF. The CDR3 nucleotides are TGTGCCACCAGTGACCCTAGATCCTACGAGCAGTACTTC.

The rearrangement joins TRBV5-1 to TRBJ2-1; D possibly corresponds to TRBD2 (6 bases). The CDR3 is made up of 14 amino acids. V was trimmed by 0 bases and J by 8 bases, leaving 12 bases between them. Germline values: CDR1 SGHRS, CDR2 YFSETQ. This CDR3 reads CASSLDGRGDEQFF. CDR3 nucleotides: TGCGCCAGCAGCTTGGACGGGAGAGGGGATGAGCAGTTCTTC. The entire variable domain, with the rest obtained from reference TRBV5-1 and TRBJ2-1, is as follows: KAGVTQTPRYLIKTRGQQVTLSCSPISGHRSVSWYQQTPGQGLQFLFEYFSETQRNKGNFPGRFSGRQFSNSRSEMNVSTLELGDSALYLCASSLDGRGDEQFFGPGTRLTVL.

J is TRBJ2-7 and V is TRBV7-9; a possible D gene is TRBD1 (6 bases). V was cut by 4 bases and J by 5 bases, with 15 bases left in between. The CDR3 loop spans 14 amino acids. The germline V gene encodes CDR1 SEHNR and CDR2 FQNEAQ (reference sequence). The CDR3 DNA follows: TGTGCCAGCAGCTCACAGGGTCGGGCCCACGAGCAGTACTTC. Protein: CASSSQGRAHEQYF. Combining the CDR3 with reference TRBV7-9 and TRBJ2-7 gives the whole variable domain DTGVSQNPRHKITKRGQNVTFRCDPISEHNRLYWYRQTLGQGPEFLTYFQNEAQLEKSRLLSDRFSAERPKGSFSTLEIQRTEQGDSAMYLCASSSQGRAHEQYFGPGTRLTVT.

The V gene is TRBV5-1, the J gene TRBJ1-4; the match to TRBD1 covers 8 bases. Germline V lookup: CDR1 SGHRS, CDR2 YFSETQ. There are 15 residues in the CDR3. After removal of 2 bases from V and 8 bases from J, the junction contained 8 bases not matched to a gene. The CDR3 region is CASSFGQGLSEKLFF. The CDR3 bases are TGCGCCAGCAGCTTCGGACAGGGACTTAGCGAAAAACTGTTTTTT.

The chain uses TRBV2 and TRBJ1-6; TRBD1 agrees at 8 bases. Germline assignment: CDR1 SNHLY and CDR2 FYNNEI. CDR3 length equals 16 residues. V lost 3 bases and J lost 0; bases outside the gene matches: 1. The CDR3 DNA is TGTGCCAGCAGTGATGGACAGGGCTCCTATAATTCACCCCTCCACTTT. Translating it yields CASSDGQGSYNSPLHF.

In nucleotides, the CDR3 is TGTGCCAGCAGTTCTACAGGGCGTCCTAATGAAAAACTGTTTTTT. This gives the protein CASSSTGRPNEKLFF. The chain has TRBV28 and TRBJ1-4, with D possibly being TRBD1 (6 bases). Germline CDR1 reads MDHEN; CDR2 reads SYDVKM. The CDR3 covers 15 residues. V was pared by 4 bases and J by 3 bases, with 12 bases between.

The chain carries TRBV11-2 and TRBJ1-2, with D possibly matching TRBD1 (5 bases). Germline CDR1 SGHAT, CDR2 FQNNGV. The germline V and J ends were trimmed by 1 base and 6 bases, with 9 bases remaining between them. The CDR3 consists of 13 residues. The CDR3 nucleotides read TGTGCCAGCAGCTTAGGCAGGGCCCATGGCTACACCTTC. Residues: CASSLGRAHGYTF.

CDR3 loop: CAISGKGTGPDPTGELFF. Written as DNA, the CDR3 is TGTGCCATCAGTGGAAAGGGGACAGGACCCGACCCCACCGGGGAGCTGTTTTTT. This chain uses TRBV10-3 with TRBJ2-2; 8 positions match TRBD1. Germline V gene data show CDR1 as ENHRY and CDR2 as SYGVKD. V was pared by 4 bases and J by 4 bases, with 14 bases of the junction left unmatched. This CDR3 spans 18 amino acids.

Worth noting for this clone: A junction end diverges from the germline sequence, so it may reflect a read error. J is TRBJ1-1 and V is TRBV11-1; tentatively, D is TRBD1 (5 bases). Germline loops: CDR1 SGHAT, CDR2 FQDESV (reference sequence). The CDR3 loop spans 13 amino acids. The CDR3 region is CTSSHRRNTEAFF. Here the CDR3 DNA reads TGTACCAGCAGCCACAGGAGGAACACTGAAGCTTTCTTT. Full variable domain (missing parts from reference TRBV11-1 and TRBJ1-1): EAEVAQSPRYKITEKSQAVAFWCDPISGHATLYWYRQILGQGPELLVQFQDESVVDDSQLPKDRFSAERLKGVDSTLKIQPAELGDSAMYLCTSSHRRNTEAFFGQGTRLTVV.

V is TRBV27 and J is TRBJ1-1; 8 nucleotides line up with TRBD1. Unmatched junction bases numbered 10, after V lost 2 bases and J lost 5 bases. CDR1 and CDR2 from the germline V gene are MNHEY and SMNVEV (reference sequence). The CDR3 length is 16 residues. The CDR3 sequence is CASSLAAGGYHTEAFF. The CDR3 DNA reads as TGTGCCAGCAGTTTAGCGGCAGGGGGCTATCATACTGAAGCTTTCTTT.

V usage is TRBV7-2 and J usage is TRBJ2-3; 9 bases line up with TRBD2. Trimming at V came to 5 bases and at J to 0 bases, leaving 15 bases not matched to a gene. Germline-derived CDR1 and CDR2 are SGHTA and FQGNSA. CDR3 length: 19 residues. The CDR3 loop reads CASSPSWASGATSTDTQYF. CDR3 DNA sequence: TGTGCCAGCAGCCCCTCTTGGGCTAGCGGGGCTACTAGCACAGATACGCAGTATTTT.

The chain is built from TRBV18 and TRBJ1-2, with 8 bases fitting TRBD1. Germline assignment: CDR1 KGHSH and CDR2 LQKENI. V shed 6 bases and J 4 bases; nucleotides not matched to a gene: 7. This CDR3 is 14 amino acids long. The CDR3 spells CASSPDRGSYGYTF. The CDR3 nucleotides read TGTGCCAGCTCCCCTGACAGGGGATCCTATGGCTACACCTTC.

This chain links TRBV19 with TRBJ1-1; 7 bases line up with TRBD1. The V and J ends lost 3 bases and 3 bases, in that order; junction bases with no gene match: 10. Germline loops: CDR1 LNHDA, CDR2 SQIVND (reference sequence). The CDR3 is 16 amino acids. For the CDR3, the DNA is TGTGCCAGTAGTATGGGACAGTCCCTTTCTTACACTGAAGCTTTCTTT. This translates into CASSMGQSLSYTEAFF. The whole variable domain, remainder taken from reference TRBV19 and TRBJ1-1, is DGGITQSPKYLFRKEGQNVTLSCEQNLNHDAMYWYRQDPGQGLRLIYYSQIVNDFQKGDIAEGYSVSREKKESFPLTVTSAQKNPTAFYLCASSMGQSLSYTEAFFGQGTRLTVV.

CDR3 nucleotide sequence: TGTGCCAGCAGCGGAATAGCGGGAGGGCCTCCTGAGCAGTTCTTC. Amino acid sequence: CASSGIAGGPPEQFF. The gene calls are TRBV9 and TRBJ2-1; 11 bases agree with TRBD2. V lost 3 bases to trimming and J lost 9 bases; unmatched junction nucleotides: 8. This CDR3 is 15 amino acids long. The V gene's germline CDR1 is SGDLS and CDR2 YYNGEE.

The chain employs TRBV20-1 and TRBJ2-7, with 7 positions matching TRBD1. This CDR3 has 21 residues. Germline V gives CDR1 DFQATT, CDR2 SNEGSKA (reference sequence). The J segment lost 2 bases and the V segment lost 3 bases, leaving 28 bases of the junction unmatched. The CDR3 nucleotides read TGCAGTGCTAGTTTTGGTTTTCGTCCAAAACGAGACAGGGCCACAACCTACGAGCAGTACTTC. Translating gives CSASFGFRPKRDRATTYEQYF.

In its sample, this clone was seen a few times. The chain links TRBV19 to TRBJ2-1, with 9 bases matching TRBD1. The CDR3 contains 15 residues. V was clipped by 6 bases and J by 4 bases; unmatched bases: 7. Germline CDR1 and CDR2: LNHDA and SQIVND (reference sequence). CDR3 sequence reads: CASSNYRGRYNEQFF. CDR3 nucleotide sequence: TGTGCCAGTAGCAATTACAGGGGGCGATACAATGAGCAGTTCTTC.

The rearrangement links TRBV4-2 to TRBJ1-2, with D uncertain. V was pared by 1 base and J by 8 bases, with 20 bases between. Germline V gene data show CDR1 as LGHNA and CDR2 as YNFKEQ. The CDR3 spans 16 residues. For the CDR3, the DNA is TGTGCCAGCAGCCAAGTCGGTCAACTAGGAGTCGAGGGCTACACCTTC. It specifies CASSQVGQLGVEGYTF.